Below, 20 T cell receptor beta chains from the same sample are listed, as sequenced in a study of T-cell reconstitution after alpha-beta-depleted transplantation in children. Unique molecular identifiers featured in how the TCRbeta library was prepared. A single record per CDR3 protein comes from TCRdb applying MiXCR to the PCR reads. Of 200,000 or so distinct CDR3 sequences listed, 6.3% were seen once; the top ten hold approximately 4.1%. Material: PBMCs, obtained before TCRalphabeta/CD19-depleted stem cell transplant. Receptors originate from a girl under three years old with combined immunodeficiency, due to receive a stem cell transplant.

The table lists this clonotype with many counts. The chain couples TRBV5-1 to TRBJ2-2, with TRBD2 matching 10 bases. CDR1 is SGHRS and CDR2 is YFSETQ in the germline V gene. There are 16 residues in the CDR3. Unmatched junction bases numbered 5, after V lost 0 bases and J lost 6 bases. The CDR3, as DNA: TGCGCCAGCAGCTTGGAGCTAGCGGGAGTCGCCGGGGAGCTGTTTTTT. It translates to CASSLELAGVAGELFF. The whole variable domain, filled in from reference TRBV5-1 and TRBJ2-2, reads KAGVTQTPRYLIKTRGQQVTLSCSPISGHRSVSWYQQTPGQGLQFLFEYFSETQRNKGNFPGRFSGRQFSNSRSEMNVSTLELGDSALYLCASSLELAGVAGELFFGEGSRLTVL.

This clonotype was seen at least ten times. The chain combines TRBV28 with TRBJ1-6; D is possibly TRBD1 (5 bases). V was pared by 5 bases and J by 4 bases, with 15 bases between. The CDR3 sequence is 16 residues long. Germline CDR1 is MDHEN and CDR2 is SYDVKM. As DNA, the CDR3 is TGTGCCAGCAGTCAGGGCGTTGCGGGGTATAATTCACCCCTCCACTTT. Translated: CASSQGVAGYNSPLHF.

There are many counts of this clonotype. CDR3: CATSRDLKRGTYEQYF. The CDR3 coding sequence is TGTGCCACCAGCAGAGATCTTAAGCGGGGGACCTACGAGCAGTACTTC. V and J are TRBV15 and TRBJ2-7, with 8 bases matching TRBD2. The V segment lost 0 bases and the J segment 2 bases; nucleotides outside the gene matches: 6. This CDR3 has 16 residues. CDR1 and CDR2 from the germline V gene are LNHNV and YYDKDF (reference sequence).

This clonotype has a count of ten or more. J is TRBJ1-3 and V is TRBV6-5, with TRBD1 matching over 8 bases. The CDR3 spans 17 residues. Looked up from germline, CDR1 is MNHEY and CDR2 is SVGAGI. The junction had 6 bases not matched to a gene; V was cut back by 2 bases and J by 0 bases. The CDR3 spells CASSYMTGEGSGNTIYF. The CDR3 DNA reads as TGTGCCAGCAGTTACATGACAGGGGAGGGCTCTGGAAACACCATATATTTT.

This clonotype appeared many times. The rearrangement joins TRBV12-3 or TRBV12-4 to TRBJ2-7, with 11 bases lining up with TRBD2. The CDR3 extends over 16 amino acids. Unmatched junction bases numbered 7, after V lost 5 bases and J lost 1 base. This chain's CDR3 is CASSALGLAVSYEQYF. The CDR3 DNA reads TGTGCCAGCAGTGCCTTGGGACTAGCGGTTTCCTACGAGCAGTACTTC.

This clonotype was recorded at least ten times. The chain is built from TRBV15 and TRBJ2-1; TRBD2 aligns across 7 bases. This CDR3 comprises 16 residues. The trim removed 2 bases at V and 2 bases at J, leaving 6 bases unmatched. From germline, CDR1 is LNHNV and CDR2 YYDKDF (reference sequence). CDR3 amino acids: CATSRLAVLTYNEQFF. The DNA of the CDR3 is TGTGCCACCAGCAGACTAGCGGTCCTAACCTACAATGAGCAGTTCTTC. Using reference TRBV15 and TRBJ2-1 for the parts outside the CDR3, the full variable domain is DAMVIQNPRYQVTQFGKPVTLSCSQTLNHNVMYWYQQKSSQAPKLLFHYYDKDFNNEADTPDNFQSRRPNTSFCFLDIRSPGLGDTAMYLCATSRLAVLTYNEQFFGPGTRLTVL.

This clonotype was picked up many times. The chain couples TRBV12-3 or TRBV12-4 to TRBJ2-7, with D possibly being TRBD1 (6 bases). Trimming shortened V by 6 bases and J by 0 bases, and 15 bases separated the two germline ends. The CDR3 spans 15 residues. In DNA, the CDR3 is TGTGCCAGCAGCCCTAGTAGGGGGAGCTCCTACGAGCAGTACTTC. Its translation is CASSPSRGSSYEQYF.

This clonotype was seen more than once but under ten times. The chain has TRBV2 and TRBJ1-4, with D tentatively TRBD1 (6 bases). Germline V gives CDR1 SNHLY, CDR2 FYNNEI. The CDR3 length is 17 residues. Trimming pared 4 bases from V and 0 bases from J, leaving 15 bases between. The CDR3 loop reads CASSVDPTGATNEKLFF. CDR3 bases: TGTGCCAGCAGTGTCGACCCGACAGGTGCAACTAATGAAAAACTGTTTTTT.

This clonotype was seen many times. The rearrangement joins TRBV28 to TRBJ2-3, with 11 bases that match TRBD2. V gave up 7 bases and J gave up 5 bases; unmatched junction bases: 5. CDR3 length: 14 amino acids. Germline lookup yields CDR1 MDHEN and CDR2 SYDVKM. In nucleotides, the CDR3 is TGTGCCAGCAAAGCTAGCGGGAGGCAAGATACGCAGTATTTT. Its translation: CASKASGRQDTQYF. Based on the CDR3 plus reference TRBV28 and TRBJ2-3, the full variable domain is DVKVTQSSRYLVKRTGEKVFLECVQDMDHENMFWYRQDPGLGLRLIYFSYDVKMKEKGDIPEGYSVSREKKERFSLILESASTNQTSMYLCASKASGRQDTQYFGPGTRLTVL.

This clonotype was observed at least ten times. The V gene is TRBV12-3 or TRBV12-4, the J gene TRBJ2-5, with a weak D call TRBD1 (5 bases). The CDR3 is 12 residues long. V dropped 2 bases and J dropped 5 bases, with 6 bases sitting between them. The CDR3, as DNA: TGTGCCAGCAGTTTAAAGGGGGAGACCCAGTACTTC. This gives the protein CASSLKGETQYF.

Comments on this clonotype: A much larger clone lies one base from this, so it may be a read error. The conserved closing phenylalanine or tryptophan is absent in this CDR3, likely reflecting a read error. The V gene is TRBV30, the J gene TRBJ1-1; D is possibly TRBD1 (5 bases). The V and J ends lost 7 bases and 5 bases respectively, with 14 bases between them. CDR1 and CDR2 (germline): GTSNPN, SVGIG (reference sequence). This CDR3 spans 12 amino acids. The CDR3 sequence is CASGREGTEAFC. The CDR3 bases are TGTGCCTCGGGCAGGGAGGGTACTGAAGCTTTCTGT.

This clonotype was picked up many times. The chain employs TRBV3-1 and TRBJ2-7; D perhaps matches TRBD1 (5 bases). CDR1 LGHDT and CDR2 YNNKEL come from the germline V gene (reference sequence). This CDR3 contains 14 residues. Trimming took 3 bases from V and 2 from J, leaving 11 bases between them. The CDR3 here is CASSHFPGTYEQYF. The CDR3 DNA follows: TGTGCCAGCAGCCACTTCCCAGGGACCTACGAGCAGTACTTC.

There are many counts of this clonotype. CDR3 sequence reads: CATSESDYNEQFF. The CDR3 region has the DNA TGTGCCACCAGTGAAAGCGACTACAATGAGCAGTTCTTC. V usage is TRBV24-1 and J usage is TRBJ2-1; D uncertain. The V gene lost 4 bases and the J gene lost 3 bases, with 6 bases spanning the gap. The CDR3 extends over 13 amino acids. The germline gives CDR1 KGHDR, CDR2 SFDVKD.

This clonotype was picked up many times. This chain joins TRBV12-3 or TRBV12-4 and TRBJ1-1; weak D call: TRBD1 (5 bases). Deletions cut 8 bases from V and 4 bases from J, with 17 bases between. The CDR3 extends over 14 amino acids. CDR3 region: CASSFLLGGTEAFF. CDR3 sequence (DNA): TGTGCCAGCTCCTTTTTGTTGGGGGGCACTGAAGCTTTCTTT.

The chain is built from TRBV20-1 and TRBJ2-7, with TRBD2 identical over 9 bases. Trimming at V came to 4 bases and at J to 1 base, leaving 8 bases not matched to a gene. This CDR3 contains 15 residues. Germline loops: CDR1 DFQATT, CDR2 SNEGSKA (reference sequence). Here the CDR3 DNA reads TGCAGTGCTACAGCCCCCAGCGGGAGGTCCTACGAGCAGTACTTC. Its protein is CSATAPSGRSYEQYF.

This clonotype was detected ten times or more. The genes are TRBV29-1 and TRBJ2-7; D ambiguous. CDR3 size: 15 residues. V lost 1 base, J lost 0 bases, and 13 bases lay in between. Germline CDR1 is SQVTM and CDR2 is ANQGSEA. The CDR3 coding sequence is TGCAGCGTTGAAGTGGCAGTACCTCTCTCCTACGAGCAGTACTTC. This codes for CSVEVAVPLSYEQYF.

This clonotype came up a few times. The chain joins TRBV20-1 to TRBJ2-1; D possibly uses TRBD1 or TRBD2 (7 bases each). From germline, CDR1 is DFQATT and CDR2 SNEGSKA (reference sequence). The ends were cut back, 5 bases at V and 3 bases at J, with 11 bases in the middle. This CDR3 contains 13 residues. Here the CDR3 DNA reads TGCAGTGCTCAGGGGGGGTACTACAATGAGCAGTTCTTC. Translation gives CSAQGGYYNEQFF.

At least ten counts were recorded for this clonotype. J is TRBJ2-1 and V is TRBV6-5; D perhaps matches TRBD2 (6 bases). This CDR3 contains 12 residues. V was pared by 2 bases and J by 9 bases, with 8 bases between. The V gene's germline CDR1 is MNHEY and CDR2 SVGAGI. Here the CDR3 DNA reads TGTGCCAGCAGTTACGCCGGGAGTGAGCAGTTCTTC. Its translation is CASSYAGSEQFF.

This clonotype was seen many times. The rearrangement joins TRBV7-6 to TRBJ2-1, with D tentatively TRBD1 (6 bases). Trimming took 1 base from V and 4 from J, leaving 14 bases between them. The CDR3 runs 16 residues. Germline values: CDR1 SGHVS, CDR2 FNYEAQ. The CDR3 loop is CASSLGDNPRYNEQFF. In DNA form, the CDR3 reads TGTGCCAGCAGCTTAGGGGACAACCCACGGTACAATGAGCAGTTCTTC. Full variable domain (remainder filled in from reference TRBV7-6 and TRBJ2-1): GAGVSQSPRYKVTKRGQDVALRCDPISGHVSLYWYRQALGQGPEFLTYFNYEAQQDKSGLPNDRFSAERPEGSISTLTIQRTEQRDSAMYRCASSLGDNPRYNEQFFGPGTRLTVL.

This clonotype was counted many times. The rearrangement links TRBV29-1 to TRBJ1-1; possibly TRBD1 for D (6 bases). The CDR3 runs 15 residues. The germline CDR1 and CDR2 sequences are SQVTM and ANQGSEA. Trimming left V 8 bases short and J 4 bases short, with 23 bases between. For the CDR3, the DNA is TGCAGCTCCTATGAGGGGCAGGGGCTGGGCACTGAAGCTTTCTTT. Translated, it gives CSSYEGQGLGTEAFF.